The clone carrying this TCR beta chain showed up many times. Its antigen remains unidentified. Libraries of TCR beta came from iRepertoire HTBI primers plus Arm-PCR of CDR3 regions. TCRdb reanalysed the multiplex PCR reads using MiXCR and keeps one entry per CDR3 protein. The sample shows about 660,000 distinct CDR3 sequences, approximately 31% of them seen only once. This sample is drawn from a study of regulatory T cells in long-lasting Graves disease. General study points: Having few samples may have compromised the accuracy.

Time point defined: persistent/refractory GD, antithyroid drugs over 5 years with positive TRAb. PBMC-extracted RNA yielded the TCR library. In each case, Graves' disease was diagnosed per American Thyroid Association guidelines. Trimming stripped 0 bases from V and 6 bases from J, with 12 bases between. This CDR3 spans 14 amino acids. The source is a female donor with Graves disease. The rearrangement links TRBV12-3 or TRBV12-4 to TRBJ2-7, with D maybe TRBD1 (5 bases). The starting material was peripheral blood mononuclear cells (PBMCs), obtained when the disease was refractory, from a patient treated with antithyroid drugs. The CDR3 DNA follows: TGTGCCAGCAGTTTAGCGCACAGGCTCGGCGAGCAGTACTTC. This encodes CASSLAHRLGEQYF.